Shown below are 14 T cell receptor beta chains from a single sample sequenced in a study of CXCR3-negative and CXCR3-positive naive CD8 T cells (dated by TCRdb to the late 2010s). For sequencing, a NextSeq 550 was employed. The Human TCR Profiling Kit (MiLaboratory) was used to make UMI-labeled 5' RACE TRB cDNA libraries. The reads, reprocessed by TCRdb, yield one row per CDR3 protein sequence and no DNA. The sample table on file contains about 42,000 distinct CDR3 sequences. About 2.5% of the sample lies in the top ten. Sequenced: naive CXCR3- CD8+ T cells from blood. Per the publication, the cell subset or site label means: CD45RO-CCR7+CD27+CD95- naive CD8+ T cells lacking CXCR3 (TNR3-). The receptors originated from a human donor in good health. Some clones in this sample may be carry-over from other donors' samples.

The rearrangement joins TRBV29-1 to TRBJ2-3. From germline, CDR1 is SQVTM and CDR2 ANQGSEA. The CDR3 has 17 amino acids. CDR3 region: CSVEEGLGYSSTDTQYF.

The chain uses TRBV20-1 and TRBJ2-7; the TRBD2 assignment by TCRdb is unverifiable without DNA. The length of the CDR3 is 17 residues. CDR1 and CDR2 from the germline V gene are DFQATT and SNEGSKA (reference sequence). The CDR3 here is CSAPTVYFGLAAYEQYF.

The chain has TRBV28 and TRBJ1-1. The CDR3 covers 16 residues. Germline values: CDR1 MDHEN, CDR2 SYDVKM. The chain's CDR3 is CASSFPGLGPNTEAFF.

The V call is TRBV14, the J call TRBJ2-3; the D gene TCRdb calls, TRBD1, cannot be checked with no DNA. This CDR3 spans 16 amino acids. Germline CDR1 and CDR2: SGHDN and FVKESK. The CDR3 sequence is CASSQVKGQGTDTQYF. The whole variable domain, filled in from reference TRBV14 and TRBJ2-3, reads EAGVTQFPSHSVIEKGQTVTLRCDPISGHDNLYWYRRVMGKEIKFLLHFVKESKQDESGMPNNRFLAERTGGTYSTLKVQPAELEDSGVYFCASSQVKGQGTDTQYFGPGTRLTVL.

This sequence joins TRBV29-1 and TRBJ2-2; TCRdb indicates TRBD1, and absent DNA this call remains unverified. Germline CDR1 SQVTM, CDR2 ANQGSEA. CDR3 length: 14 amino acids. CDR3 loop: CSVAGGLSVGELFF.

V gene TRBV6-5 combines with J gene TRBJ2-7. This CDR3 is built from 13 residues. Germline values: CDR1 MNHEY, CDR2 SVGAGI. The chain's CDR3 is CASSFGENYEQYF.

The J gene is TRBJ2-1, the V gene TRBV2; with no DNA, the TCRdb D assignment of TRBD1 cannot be verified. Germline V gene sequence: CDR1 SNHLY, CDR2 FYNNEI. The CDR3 is 12 residues long. The CDR3 sequence is CASSSGPKEQFF.

The CDR3 region is CASRGDSSPGIEAQYF. The rearrangement uses TRBV28 and TRBJ2-5; the D call from TCRdb, TRBD1, cannot be confirmed without DNA. Germline assignment: CDR1 MDHEN and CDR2 SYDVKM. There are 16 residues in the CDR3.

The chain combines TRBV5-6 with TRBJ2-3. The CDR3 extends over 12 amino acids. In germline, CDR1 is SGHDT, CDR2 YYEEEE. CDR3 in amino acids: CASTQTEDTQYF.

The J gene is TRBJ1-1, the V gene TRBV27; TCRdb's D call, TRBD1, is unchecked because there is no DNA. Germline CDR1 MNHEY, CDR2 SMNVEV (reference sequence). The CDR3 runs 14 residues. CDR3 region: CASSMTGGGTEAFF.

The chain recombines TRBV15 with TRBJ1-5; TCRdb indicates TRBD1, and absent DNA this call remains unverified. This CDR3 is 14 amino acids long. Germline V lookup: CDR1 LNHNV, CDR2 YYDKDF (reference sequence). CDR3 sequence reads: CATSSRDRLGPQHF. Supplemented by reference TRBV15 and TRBJ1-5, the full variable domain reads DAMVIQNPRYQVTQFGKPVTLSCSQTLNHNVMYWYQQKSSQAPKLLFHYYDKDFNNEADTPDNFQSRRPNTSFCFLDIRSPGLGDTAMYLCATSSRDRLGPQHFGDGTRLSIL.

The chain has TRBV15 and TRBJ1-3; without DNA, the TCRdb call of TRBD1 cannot be checked. The CDR3 loop spans 20 amino acids. Germline assignment: CDR1 LNHNV and CDR2 YYDKDF (reference sequence). The CDR3 reads CATSRVGTGDFPSSGNTIYF.

The rearrangement uses TRBV20-1 and TRBJ2-1; TCRdb's D gene call, TRBD2, goes unchecked for lack of DNA. CDR1 is DFQATT and CDR2 is SNEGSKA in the germline V gene (reference sequence). The CDR3 covers 15 residues. The CDR3 spells CSARDSGGSYNEQFF.

This chain links TRBV29-1 with TRBJ2-7. Per germline, CDR1 SQVTM and CDR2 ANQGSEA. The CDR3 extends over 14 amino acids. The CDR3 reads CSVEGPGKTYEQYF.